Each of the 13 T cell receptor beta chains below was sequenced from the same sample in a study of shared clonotypes between healthy human individuals. Method: immunoSEQ multiplex PCR; TCRdb's copy keeps in-frame clones and lacks some. The data hold 2 million to 3 million clones, with around nine tenths observed a single time. The sequenced sample was naive CD4+ T cells sorted from blood. The subset: CD45RA+ positively selected. Receptors originate from a man between 18 and 29 years old in good health.

A note on this clone: This sample includes further DNA sequences coding for the same CDR3. CDR3 region: CASSEAGVSGANVLTF. The CDR3 DNA follows: TGTGCCAGCAGTGAAGCCGGGGTGTCAGGGGCCAACGTCCTGACTTTC. V usage is TRBV6-1 and J usage is TRBJ2-6, with a possible D match to TRBD2 (5 bases). V lost 0 bases to trimming and J lost 4 bases, with 10 bases between them. The germline CDR1 and CDR2 sequences are MNHNS and SASEGT. The CDR3 extends over 16 amino acids.

The chain couples TRBV2 to TRBJ2-1; tentatively, D is TRBD1 (6 bases). V was clipped by 4 bases and J by 4 bases, with 11 bases between them. The CDR3 has 14 amino acids. Germline assignment: CDR1 SNHLY and CDR2 FYNNEI. The CDR3 coding sequence is TGTGCCAGCAGTGTTGGGACACAATACAATGAGCAGTTCTTC. Amino acids: CASSVGTQYNEQFF.

The chain links TRBV28 to TRBJ2-4, with TRBD1 identical over 8 bases. Looked up from germline, CDR1 is MDHEN and CDR2 is SYDVKM. V lost 2 bases and J lost 2; bases outside the gene matches: 2. This CDR3 comprises 15 residues. CDR3 residues: CASSLGQGTKNIQYF. CDR3 nucleotides: TGTGCCAGCAGTTTAGGACAGGGCACCAAAAACATTCAGTACTTC.

This clone has just one count. The chain links TRBV28 to TRBJ1-5; 8 positions match TRBD1. From germline, CDR1 is MDHEN and CDR2 SYDVKM. Trimming removed 3 bases from V and 6 bases from J; junction bases left unmatched: 7. The CDR3 has 15 amino acids. The CDR3 loop reads CASSFLQGASQPQHF. The CDR3 coding sequence is TGTGCCAGCAGTTTCCTCCAGGGGGCTTCTCAGCCCCAGCATTTT. Based on the CDR3 plus reference TRBV28 and TRBJ1-5, the full variable domain is DVKVTQSSRYLVKRTGEKVFLECVQDMDHENMFWYRQDPGLGLRLIYFSYDVKMKEKGDIPEGYSVSREKKERFSLILESASTNQTSMYLCASSFLQGASQPQHFGDGTRLSIL.

This clone was counted between two and nine times. In nucleotides, the CDR3 is TGTGCCAGCACAAAAGAGGATCCGGGTCAGCCCCAGCATTTT. Residues: CASTKEDPGQPQHF. The V gene is TRBV2, the J gene TRBJ1-5; D remains unclear. From germline, CDR1 is SNHLY and CDR2 FYNNEI. V dropped 7 bases and J dropped 6 bases, with 16 bases sitting between them. The length of the CDR3 is 14 residues.

Points on this clone: Other DNA sequences in the sample encode the same CDR3. The chain is built from TRBV19 and TRBJ2-5; no firm D call. The V end was cut by 4 bases, the J end by 4 bases, with 4 bases between. In germline, CDR1 is LNHDA, CDR2 SQIVND (reference sequence). The CDR3 loop spans 11 amino acids. Here the CDR3 DNA reads TGTGCCAGTAGTAGGGCAGAGACCCAGTACTTC. It is translated as CASSRAETQYF.

The CDR3, as DNA: TGTGCCAGCAGCGGAAGGACAGGGGGCATCACTGAAGCTTTCTTT. This gives the protein CASSGRTGGITEAFF. The chain joins TRBV11-2 to TRBJ1-1, with TRBD1 identical over 11 bases. CDR3 length: 15 amino acids. Germline loops: CDR1 SGHAT, CDR2 FQNNGV. V shed 5 bases, J shed 4 bases, and the junction held 6 bases outside the gene matches.

The gene calls are TRBV5-3 and TRBJ2-7; 7 bases are shared with TRBD2. TRBV5-3 is filed as an ORF, its function uncertain. V gave up 1 base and J gave up 0 bases; unmatched junction bases: 7. This CDR3 is built from 16 residues. The DNA for the CDR3 is TGTGCCAGAAGCTTGTATAGAACTAGCGACTCCTACGAGCAGTACTTC. Translated, it gives CARSLYRTSDSYEQYF.

The J gene is TRBJ2-4, the V gene TRBV11-2; D perhaps matches TRBD1 (6 bases). Trimming removed 5 bases at V and 8 bases at J, with 19 bases between. In germline, CDR1 is SGHAT, CDR2 FQNNGV. There are 15 residues in the CDR3. The CDR3 bases are TGTGCCAGCAGCCCTAGGTACACAGGGTTCGACATTCAGTACTTC. As protein: CASSPRYTGFDIQYF.

Turning to this clone: Other DNA variants within this sample encode the same CDR3. V is TRBV30 and J is TRBJ2-2; D may be TRBD1 (5 bases). Looked up from germline, CDR1 is GTSNPN and CDR2 is SVGIG (reference sequence). Trimming removed 0 bases from V and 5 bases from J, with 7 bases in between. The CDR3 covers 13 residues. The CDR3: CAWSVQGTGELFF. In DNA, the CDR3 is TGTGCCTGGAGTGTGCAGGGAACCGGGGAGCTGTTTTTT.

This clone was recorded a few times. The CDR3 spells CASSRRGTGNQPQHF. In nucleotides, the CDR3 is TGTGCCAGCAGCCGCAGGGGAACGGGCAATCAGCCCCAGCATTTT. This chain connects TRBV11-2 to TRBJ1-5; possible D gene TRBD1, 6 bases. CDR3 length: 15 amino acids. The ends were cut back, 5 bases at V and 2 bases at J, with 13 bases in the middle. Germline V CDR1 and CDR2: SGHAT, FQNNGV.

The chain joins TRBV25-1 to TRBJ1-3; unclear D gene. The CDR3 sequence is 14 residues long. Per germline, CDR1 MGHDK and CDR2 SYGVNS. V lost 7 bases to trimming and J lost 0 bases, with 10 bases between them. The CDR3 bases are TGTGCCAGCACTGGTCCCCGCTCTGGAAACACCATATATTTT. This translates into CASTGPRSGNTIYF.

V gene TRBV6-6 combines with J gene TRBJ2-3, with TRBD2 matching over 12 bases. After removal of 6 bases from V and 3 bases from J, the junction contained 4 bases not matched to a gene. Germline assignment: CDR1 MNHNY and CDR2 SVGAGI (reference sequence). This CDR3 is 15 amino acids long. The CDR3 DNA follows: TGTGCCAGCAGCTATGGGACTAGCGGGACAGATACGCAGTATTTT. It specifies CASSYGTSGTDTQYF.